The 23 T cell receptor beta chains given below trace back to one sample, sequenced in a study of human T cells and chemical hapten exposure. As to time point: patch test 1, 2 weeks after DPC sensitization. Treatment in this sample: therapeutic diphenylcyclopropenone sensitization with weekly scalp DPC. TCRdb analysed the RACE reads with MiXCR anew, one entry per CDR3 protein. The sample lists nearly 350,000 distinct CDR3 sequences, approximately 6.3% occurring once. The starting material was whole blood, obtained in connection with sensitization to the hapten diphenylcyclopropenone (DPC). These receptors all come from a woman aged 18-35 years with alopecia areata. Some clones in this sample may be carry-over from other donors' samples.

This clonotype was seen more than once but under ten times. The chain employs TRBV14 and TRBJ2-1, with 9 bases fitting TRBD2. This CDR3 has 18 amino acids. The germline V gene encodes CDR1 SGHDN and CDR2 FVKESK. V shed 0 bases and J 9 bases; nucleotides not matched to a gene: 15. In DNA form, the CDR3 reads TGTGCCAGCAGCCAAGAGGTCCCGATGGCGGGGGGGCCGGGTGAGCAGTTCTTC. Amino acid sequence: CASSQEVPMAGGPGEQFF.

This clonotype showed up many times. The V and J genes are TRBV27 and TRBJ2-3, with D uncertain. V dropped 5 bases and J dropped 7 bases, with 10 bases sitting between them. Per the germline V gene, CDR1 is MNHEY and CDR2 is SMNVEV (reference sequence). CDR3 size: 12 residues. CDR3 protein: CASSPRRNTQYF. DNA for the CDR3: TGTGCCAGCAGTCCGAGGCGGAATACGCAGTATTTT.

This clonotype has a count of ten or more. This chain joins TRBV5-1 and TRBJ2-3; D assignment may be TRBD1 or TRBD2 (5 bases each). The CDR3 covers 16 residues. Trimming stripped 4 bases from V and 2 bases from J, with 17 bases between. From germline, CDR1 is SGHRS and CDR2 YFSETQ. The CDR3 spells CASSLGTETITDTQYF. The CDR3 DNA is TGCGCCAGCAGCCTGGGGACGGAGACTATCACAGATACGCAGTATTTT.

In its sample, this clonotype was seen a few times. The DNA for the CDR3 is TGCGCCAGCAGCCAAGAACCGGTCCGTACGCAGTATTTT. It translates to CASSQEPVRTQYF. The rearrangement joins TRBV4-3 to TRBJ2-3; D remains ambiguous. Germline V gene lookup returns CDR1 LGHNA and CDR2 YSLEER. V lost 0 bases to trimming and J lost 8 bases, with 9 bases between them. The CDR3 sequence is 13 residues long.

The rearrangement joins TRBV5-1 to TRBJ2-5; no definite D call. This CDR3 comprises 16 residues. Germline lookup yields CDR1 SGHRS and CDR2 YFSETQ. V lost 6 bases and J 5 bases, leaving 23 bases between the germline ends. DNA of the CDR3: TGCGCCAGCACCCTGGGGTCGTCAGGCAGAGCGGAGACCCAGTACTTC. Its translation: CASTLGSSGRAETQYF.

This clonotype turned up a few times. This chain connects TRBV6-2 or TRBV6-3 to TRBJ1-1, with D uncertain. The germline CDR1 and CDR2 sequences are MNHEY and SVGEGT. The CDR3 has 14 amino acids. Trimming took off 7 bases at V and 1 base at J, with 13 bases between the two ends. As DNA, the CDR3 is TGTGCCAGCAAGGGCAGGAGTTGGAACACTGAAGCTTTCTTT. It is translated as CASKGRSWNTEAFF.

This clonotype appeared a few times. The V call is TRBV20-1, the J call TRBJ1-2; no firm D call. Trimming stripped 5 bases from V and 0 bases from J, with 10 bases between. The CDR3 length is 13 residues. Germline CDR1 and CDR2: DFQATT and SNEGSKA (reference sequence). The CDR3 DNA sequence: TGCAGTGCTTTGGGTCATTCTAACTATGGCTACACCTTC. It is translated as CSALGHSNYGYTF.

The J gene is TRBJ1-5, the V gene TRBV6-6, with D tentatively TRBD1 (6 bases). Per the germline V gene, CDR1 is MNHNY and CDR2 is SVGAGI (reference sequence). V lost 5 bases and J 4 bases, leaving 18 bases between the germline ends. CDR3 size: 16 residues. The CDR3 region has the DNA TGTGCCAGCAGTACCCTAAGACAGGTCTCTAATCAGCCCCAGCATTTT. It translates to CASSTLRQVSNQPQHF.

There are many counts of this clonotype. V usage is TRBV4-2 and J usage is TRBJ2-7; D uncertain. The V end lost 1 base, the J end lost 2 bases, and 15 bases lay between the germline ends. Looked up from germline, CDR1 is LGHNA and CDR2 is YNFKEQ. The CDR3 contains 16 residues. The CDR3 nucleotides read TGTGCCAGCAGCCAAGTTCAGACGTCCCGAGCCTACGAGCAGTACTTC. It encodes CASSQVQTSRAYEQYF.

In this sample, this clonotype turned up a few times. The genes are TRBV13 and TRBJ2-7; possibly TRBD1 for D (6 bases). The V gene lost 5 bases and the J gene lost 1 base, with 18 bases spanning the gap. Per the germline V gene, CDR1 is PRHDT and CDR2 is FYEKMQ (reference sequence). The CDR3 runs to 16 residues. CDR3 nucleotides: TGTGCCAGCAGCGCCTCGACAGGTGCCTGGTCCTACGAGCAGTACTTC. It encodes CASSASTGAWSYEQYF.

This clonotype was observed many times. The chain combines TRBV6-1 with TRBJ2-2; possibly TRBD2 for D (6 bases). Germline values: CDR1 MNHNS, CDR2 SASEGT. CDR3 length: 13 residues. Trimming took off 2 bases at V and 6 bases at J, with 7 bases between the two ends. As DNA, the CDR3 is TGTGCCAGCAGTGAATCGGGGGCCGGGGAGCTGTTTTTT. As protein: CASSESGAGELFF.

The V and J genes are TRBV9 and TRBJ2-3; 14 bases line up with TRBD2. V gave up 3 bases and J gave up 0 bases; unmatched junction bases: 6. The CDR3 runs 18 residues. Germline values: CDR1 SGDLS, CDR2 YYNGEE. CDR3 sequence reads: CASSGGLAGGLSTDTQYF. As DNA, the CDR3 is TGTGCCAGCAGCGGCGGACTAGCGGGGGGACTCAGCACAGATACGCAGTATTTT.

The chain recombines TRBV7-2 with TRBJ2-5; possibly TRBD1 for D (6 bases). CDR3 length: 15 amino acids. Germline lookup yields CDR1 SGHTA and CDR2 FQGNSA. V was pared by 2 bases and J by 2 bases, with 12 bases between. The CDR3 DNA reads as TGTGCCAGCAGCTTATCTGGGACACGGCAAGAGACCCAGTACTTC. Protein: CASSLSGTRQETQYF. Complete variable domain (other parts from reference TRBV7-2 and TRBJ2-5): GAGVSQSPSNKVTEKGKDVELRCDPISGHTALYWYRQSLGQGLEFLIYFQGNSAPDKSGLPSDRFSAERTGGSVSTLTIQRTQQEDSAVYLCASSLSGTRQETQYFGPGTRLLVL.

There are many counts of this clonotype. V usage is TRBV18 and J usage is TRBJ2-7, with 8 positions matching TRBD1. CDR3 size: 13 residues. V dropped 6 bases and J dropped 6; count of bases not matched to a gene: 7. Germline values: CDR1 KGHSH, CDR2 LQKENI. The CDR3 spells CASSDRGSSEQYF. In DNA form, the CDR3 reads TGTGCCAGCTCCGACAGGGGCTCTTCCGAGCAGTACTTC.

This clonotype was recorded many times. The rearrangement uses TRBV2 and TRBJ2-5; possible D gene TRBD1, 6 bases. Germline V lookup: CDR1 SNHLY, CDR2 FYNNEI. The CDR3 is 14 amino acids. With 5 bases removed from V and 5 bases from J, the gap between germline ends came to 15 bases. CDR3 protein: CASSLQGSSETQYF. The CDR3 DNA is TGTGCCAGCAGTTTACAGGGAAGCTCGGAGACCCAGTACTTC.

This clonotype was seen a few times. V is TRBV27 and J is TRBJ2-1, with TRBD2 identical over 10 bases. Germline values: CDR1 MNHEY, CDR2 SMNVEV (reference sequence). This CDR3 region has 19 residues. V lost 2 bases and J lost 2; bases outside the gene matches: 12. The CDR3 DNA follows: TGTGCCAGCAGTTTAAACCGGGCTAGCGGGGGCCCAACCTACAATGAGCAGTTCTTC. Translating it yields CASSLNRASGGPTYNEQFF.

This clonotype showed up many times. The CDR3 nucleotides are TGTGCCAGCAGCCAAGATCGGGGAAGGATCGCTGAAGCTTTCTTT. As protein: CASSQDRGRIAEAFF. The rearrangement uses TRBV4-2 and TRBJ1-1; D ambiguous. The germline V and J ends were trimmed by 0 bases and 6 bases, with 14 bases remaining between them. Germline CDR1 LGHNA, CDR2 YNFKEQ. The CDR3 spans 15 residues.

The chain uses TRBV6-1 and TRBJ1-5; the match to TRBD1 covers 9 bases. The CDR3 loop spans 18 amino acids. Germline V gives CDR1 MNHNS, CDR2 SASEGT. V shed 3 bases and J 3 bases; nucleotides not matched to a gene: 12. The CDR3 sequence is CASSDPPLGQGYNQPQHF. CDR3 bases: TGTGCCAGCAGTGACCCGCCATTGGGACAGGGTTACAATCAGCCCCAGCATTTT.

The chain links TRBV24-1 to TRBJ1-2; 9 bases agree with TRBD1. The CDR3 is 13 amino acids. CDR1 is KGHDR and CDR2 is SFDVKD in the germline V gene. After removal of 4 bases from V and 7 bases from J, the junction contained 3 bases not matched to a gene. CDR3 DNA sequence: TGTGCCACCAGTGACTGGGACAGGGCTGGCTACACCTTC. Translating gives CATSDWDRAGYTF.

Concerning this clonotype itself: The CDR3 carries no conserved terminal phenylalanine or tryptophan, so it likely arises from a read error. This CDR3 reads CSARDLAGGSYNEQFL. As DNA, the CDR3 is TGCAGTGCTAGAGACCTAGCGGGGGGTTCCTACAATGAGCAGTTCCTC. The chain couples TRBV20-1 to TRBJ2-1, with 11 positions matching TRBD2. Per the germline V gene, CDR1 is DFQATT and CDR2 is SNEGSKA (reference sequence). V shed 0 bases, J shed 1 base, and the junction held 2 bases outside the gene matches. The CDR3 covers 16 residues.

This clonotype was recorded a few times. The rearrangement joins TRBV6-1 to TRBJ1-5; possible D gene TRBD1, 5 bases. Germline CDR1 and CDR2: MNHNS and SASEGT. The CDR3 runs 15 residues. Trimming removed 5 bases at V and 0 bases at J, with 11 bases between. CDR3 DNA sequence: TGTGCCAGCAGTCGGCAGGGAAATAGCAATCAGCCCCAGCATTTT. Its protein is CASSRQGNSNQPQHF.

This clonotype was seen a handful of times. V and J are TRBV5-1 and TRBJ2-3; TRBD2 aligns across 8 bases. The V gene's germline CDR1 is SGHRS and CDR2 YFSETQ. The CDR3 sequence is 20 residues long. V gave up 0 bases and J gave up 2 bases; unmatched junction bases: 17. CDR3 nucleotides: TGCGCCAGCAGCTTGGCCCCTGCGGGGGGCGGACTAGGAGCCACAGATACGCAGTATTTT. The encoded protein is CASSLAPAGGGLGATDTQYF.

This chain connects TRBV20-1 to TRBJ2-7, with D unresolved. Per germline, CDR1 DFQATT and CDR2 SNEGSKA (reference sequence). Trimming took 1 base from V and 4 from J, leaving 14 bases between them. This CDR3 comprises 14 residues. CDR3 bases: TGCAGTGCTAGAGTAACTTTCACCGGGTACGAGCAGTACTTC. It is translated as CSARVTFTGYEQYF.